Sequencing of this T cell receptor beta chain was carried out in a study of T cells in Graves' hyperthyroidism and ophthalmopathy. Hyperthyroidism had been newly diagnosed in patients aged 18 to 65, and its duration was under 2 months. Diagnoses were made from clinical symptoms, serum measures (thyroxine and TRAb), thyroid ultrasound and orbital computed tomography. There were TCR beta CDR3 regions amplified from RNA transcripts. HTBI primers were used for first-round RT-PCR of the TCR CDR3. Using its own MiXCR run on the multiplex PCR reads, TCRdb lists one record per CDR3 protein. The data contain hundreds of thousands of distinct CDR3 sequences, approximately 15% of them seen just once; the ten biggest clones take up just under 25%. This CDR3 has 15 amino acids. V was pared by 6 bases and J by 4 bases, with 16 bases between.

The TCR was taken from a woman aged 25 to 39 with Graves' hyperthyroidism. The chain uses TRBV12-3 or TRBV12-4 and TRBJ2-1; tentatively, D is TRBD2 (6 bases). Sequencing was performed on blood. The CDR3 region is CASSPAQRAYNEQFF. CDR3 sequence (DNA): TGTGCCAGCAGCCCCGCCCAGCGGGCTTACAATGAGCAGTTCTTC.